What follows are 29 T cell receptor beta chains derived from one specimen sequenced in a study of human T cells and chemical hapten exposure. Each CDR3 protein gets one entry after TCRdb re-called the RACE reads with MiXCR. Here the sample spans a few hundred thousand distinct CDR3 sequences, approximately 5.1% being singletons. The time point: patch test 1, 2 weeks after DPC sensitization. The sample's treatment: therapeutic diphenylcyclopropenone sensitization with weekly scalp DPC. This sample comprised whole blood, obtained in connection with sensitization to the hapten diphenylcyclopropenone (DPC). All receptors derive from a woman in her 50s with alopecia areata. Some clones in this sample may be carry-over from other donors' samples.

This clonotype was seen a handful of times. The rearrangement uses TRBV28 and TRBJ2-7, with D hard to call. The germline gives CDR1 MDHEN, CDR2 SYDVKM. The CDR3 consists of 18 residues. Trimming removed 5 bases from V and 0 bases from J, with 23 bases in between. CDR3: CASSPPSTRKPLSYEQYF. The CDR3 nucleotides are TGTGCCAGCAGTCCGCCCAGTACGCGCAAGCCTCTCTCCTACGAGCAGTACTTC.

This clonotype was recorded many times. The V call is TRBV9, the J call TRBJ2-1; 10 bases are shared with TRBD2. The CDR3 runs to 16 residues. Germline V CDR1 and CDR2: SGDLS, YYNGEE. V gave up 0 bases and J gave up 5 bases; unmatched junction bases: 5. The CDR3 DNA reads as TGTGCCAGCAGCGTAGAAGGGACTAGCGTCAACAATGAGCAGTTCTTC. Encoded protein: CASSVEGTSVNNEQFF.

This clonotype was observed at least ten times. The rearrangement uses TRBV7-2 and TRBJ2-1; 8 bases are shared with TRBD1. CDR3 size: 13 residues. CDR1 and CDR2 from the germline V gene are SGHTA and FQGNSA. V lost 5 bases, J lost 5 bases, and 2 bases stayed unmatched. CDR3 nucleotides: TGTGCCAGCAGCCCGACAGGGGACAATGAGCAGTTCTTC. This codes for CASSPTGDNEQFF.

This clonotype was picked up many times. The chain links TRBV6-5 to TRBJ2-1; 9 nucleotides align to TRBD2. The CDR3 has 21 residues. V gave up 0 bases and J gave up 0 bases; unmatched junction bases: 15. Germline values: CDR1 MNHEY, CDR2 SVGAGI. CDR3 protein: CASSYSAPGLAHLSSYNEQFF. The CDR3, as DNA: TGTGCCAGCAGTTACTCCGCACCGGGACTAGCTCACTTGAGCTCCTACAATGAGCAGTTCTTC.

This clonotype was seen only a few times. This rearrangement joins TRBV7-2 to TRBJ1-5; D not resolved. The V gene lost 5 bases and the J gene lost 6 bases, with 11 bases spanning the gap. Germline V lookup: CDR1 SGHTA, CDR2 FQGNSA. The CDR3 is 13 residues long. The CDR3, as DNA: TGTGCCAGCAGCCCGGGCAAAGGTCAGCCCCAGCATTTT. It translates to CASSPGKGQPQHF.

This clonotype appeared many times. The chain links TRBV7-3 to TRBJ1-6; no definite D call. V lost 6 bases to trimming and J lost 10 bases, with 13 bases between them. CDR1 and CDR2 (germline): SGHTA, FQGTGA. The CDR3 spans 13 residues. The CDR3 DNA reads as TGTGCCAGCAGAGAACATCCCAAATCACCCCTCCACTTT. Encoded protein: CASREHPKSPLHF.

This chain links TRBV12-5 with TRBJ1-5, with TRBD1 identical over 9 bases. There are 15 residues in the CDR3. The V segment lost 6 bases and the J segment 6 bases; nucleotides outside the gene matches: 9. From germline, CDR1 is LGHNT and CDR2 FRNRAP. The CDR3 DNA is TGTGCTAGTGGCCGGACAGGGGTCGGTAGTCAGCCCCAGCATTTT. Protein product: CASGRTGVGSQPQHF. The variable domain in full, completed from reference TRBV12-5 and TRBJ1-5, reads DARVTQTPRHKVTEMGQEVTMRCQPILGHNTVFWYRQTMMQGLELLAYFRNRAPLDDSGMPKDRFSAEMPDATLATLKIQPSEPRDSAVYFCASGRTGVGSQPQHFGDGTRLSIL.

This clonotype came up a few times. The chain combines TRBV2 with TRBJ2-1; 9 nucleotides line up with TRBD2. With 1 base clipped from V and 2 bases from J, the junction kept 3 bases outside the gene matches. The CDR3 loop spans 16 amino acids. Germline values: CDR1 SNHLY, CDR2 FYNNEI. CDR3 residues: CASSEVLAGAYNEQFF. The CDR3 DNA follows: TGTGCCAGCAGTGAAGTTTTAGCGGGGGCCTACAATGAGCAGTTCTTC.

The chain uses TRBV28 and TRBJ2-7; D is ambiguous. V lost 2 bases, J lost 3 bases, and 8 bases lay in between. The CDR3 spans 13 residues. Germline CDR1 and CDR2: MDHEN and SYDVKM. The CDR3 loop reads CASSLDSGYEQYF. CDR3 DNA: TGTGCCAGCAGTTTAGACTCGGGCTACGAGCAGTACTTC.

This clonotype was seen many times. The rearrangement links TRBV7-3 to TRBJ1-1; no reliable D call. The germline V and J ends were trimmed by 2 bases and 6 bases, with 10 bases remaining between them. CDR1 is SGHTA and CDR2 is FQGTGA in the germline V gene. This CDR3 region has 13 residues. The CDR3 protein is CASSLFAAAEAFF. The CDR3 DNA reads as TGTGCCAGCAGCTTATTCGCGGCAGCTGAAGCTTTCTTT. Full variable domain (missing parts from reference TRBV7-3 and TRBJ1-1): GAGVSQTPSNKVTEKGKYVELRCDPISGHTALYWYRQSLGQGPEFLIYFQGTGAADDSGLPNDRFFAVRPEGSVSTLKIQRTERGDSAVYLCASSLFAAAEAFFGQGTRLTVV.

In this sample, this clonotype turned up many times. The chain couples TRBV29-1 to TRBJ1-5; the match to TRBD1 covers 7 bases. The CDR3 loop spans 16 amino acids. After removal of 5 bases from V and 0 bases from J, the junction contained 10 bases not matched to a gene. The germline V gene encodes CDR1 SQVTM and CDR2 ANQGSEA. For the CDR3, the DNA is TGCAGCGTTAAAAATGGGACAGAATATAGCAATCAGCCCCAGCATTTT. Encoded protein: CSVKNGTEYSNQPQHF.

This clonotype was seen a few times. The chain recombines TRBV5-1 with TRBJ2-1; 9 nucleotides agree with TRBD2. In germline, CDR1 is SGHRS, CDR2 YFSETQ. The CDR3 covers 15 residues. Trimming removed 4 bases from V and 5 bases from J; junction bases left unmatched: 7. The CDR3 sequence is CASSLLPSGDNEQFF. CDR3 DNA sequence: TGCGCCAGCAGCCTGCTCCCTAGCGGGGACAATGAGCAGTTCTTC.

This CDR3 reads CASSSTRANEKLFF. The CDR3 DNA reads TGTGCCAGCAGCTCGACAAGAGCTAATGAAAAACTGTTTTTT. This chain links TRBV7-9 with TRBJ1-4; D is unclear. CDR3 length equals 14 residues. Per the germline V gene, CDR1 is SEHNR and CDR2 is FQNEAQ (reference sequence). V lost 4 bases and J lost 3, with 9 bases in between.

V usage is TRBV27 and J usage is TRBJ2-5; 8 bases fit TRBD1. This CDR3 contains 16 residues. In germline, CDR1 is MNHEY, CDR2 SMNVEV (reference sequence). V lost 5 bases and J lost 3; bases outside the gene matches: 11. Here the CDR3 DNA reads TGTGCCAGCAGTCAGACAGGGGCACATCCTAAAGAGACCCAGTACTTC. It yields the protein CASSQTGAHPKETQYF.

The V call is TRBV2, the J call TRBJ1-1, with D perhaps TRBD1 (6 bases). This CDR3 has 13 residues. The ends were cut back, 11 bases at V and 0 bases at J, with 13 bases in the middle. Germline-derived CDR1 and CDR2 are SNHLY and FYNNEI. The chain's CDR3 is CALQGFMNTEAFF. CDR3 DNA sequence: TGTGCCCTTCAGGGGTTCATGAACACTGAAGCTTTCTTT.

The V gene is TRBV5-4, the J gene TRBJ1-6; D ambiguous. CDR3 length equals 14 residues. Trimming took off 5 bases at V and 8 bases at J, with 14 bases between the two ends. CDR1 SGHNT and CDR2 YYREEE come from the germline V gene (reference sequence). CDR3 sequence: CASRARGWDSPLHF. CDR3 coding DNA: TGTGCCAGCAGAGCCCGGGGTTGGGATTCACCCCTCCACTTT.

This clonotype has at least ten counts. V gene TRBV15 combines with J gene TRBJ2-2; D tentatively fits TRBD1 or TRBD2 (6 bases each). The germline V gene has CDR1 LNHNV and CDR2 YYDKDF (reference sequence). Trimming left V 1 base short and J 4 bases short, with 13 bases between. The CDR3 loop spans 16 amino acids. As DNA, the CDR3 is TGTGCCACCAGCAGAGCGGGAGACAGGCGCACCGGGGAGCTGTTTTTT. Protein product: CATSRAGDRRTGELFF.

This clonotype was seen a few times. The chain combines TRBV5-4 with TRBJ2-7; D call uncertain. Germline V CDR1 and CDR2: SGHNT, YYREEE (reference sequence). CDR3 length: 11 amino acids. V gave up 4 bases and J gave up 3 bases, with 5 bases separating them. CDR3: CASSNLYEQYF. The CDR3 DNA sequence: TGTGCCAGCAGCAACCTCTACGAGCAGTACTTC.

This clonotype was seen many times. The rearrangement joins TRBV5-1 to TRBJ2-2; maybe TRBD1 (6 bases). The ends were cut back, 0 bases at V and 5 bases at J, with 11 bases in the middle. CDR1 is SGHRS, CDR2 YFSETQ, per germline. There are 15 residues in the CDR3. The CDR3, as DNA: TGCGCCAGCAGCTTGGCAGGACAGTCGACCGGGGAGCTGTTTTTT. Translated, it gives CASSLAGQSTGELFF.

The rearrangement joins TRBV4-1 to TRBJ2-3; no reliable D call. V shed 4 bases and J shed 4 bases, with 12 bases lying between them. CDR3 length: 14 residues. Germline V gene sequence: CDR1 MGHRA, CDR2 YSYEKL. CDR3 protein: CASSPPGMPDTQYF. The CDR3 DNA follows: TGCGCCAGCAGCCCTCCTGGGATGCCAGATACGCAGTATTTT.

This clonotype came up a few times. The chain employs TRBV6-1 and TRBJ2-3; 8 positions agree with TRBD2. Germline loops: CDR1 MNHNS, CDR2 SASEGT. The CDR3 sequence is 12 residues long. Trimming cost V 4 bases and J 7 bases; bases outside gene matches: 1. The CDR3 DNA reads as TGTGCCAGCAGTGTTAGCGGGAATACGCAGTATTTT. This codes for CASSVSGNTQYF.

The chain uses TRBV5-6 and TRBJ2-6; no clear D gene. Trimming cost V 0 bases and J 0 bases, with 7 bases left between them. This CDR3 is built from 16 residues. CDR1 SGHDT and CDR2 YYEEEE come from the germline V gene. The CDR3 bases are TGTGCCAGCAGCTTGGACACATCCTCTGGGGCCAACGTCCTGACTTTC. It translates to CASSLDTSSGANVLTF.

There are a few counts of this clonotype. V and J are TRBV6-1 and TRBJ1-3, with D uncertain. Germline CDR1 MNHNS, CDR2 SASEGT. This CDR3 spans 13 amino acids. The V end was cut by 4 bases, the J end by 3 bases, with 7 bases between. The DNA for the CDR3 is TGTGCCAGCAGTGGCGAAGGTGGAAACACCATATATTTT. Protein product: CASSGEGGNTIYF.

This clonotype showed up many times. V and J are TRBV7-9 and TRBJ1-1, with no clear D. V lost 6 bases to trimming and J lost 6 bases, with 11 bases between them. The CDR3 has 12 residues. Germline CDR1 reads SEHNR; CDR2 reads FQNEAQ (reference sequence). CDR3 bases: TGTGCCAGCAGTTCGACAAAACCTGAAGCTTTCTTT. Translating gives CASSSTKPEAFF.

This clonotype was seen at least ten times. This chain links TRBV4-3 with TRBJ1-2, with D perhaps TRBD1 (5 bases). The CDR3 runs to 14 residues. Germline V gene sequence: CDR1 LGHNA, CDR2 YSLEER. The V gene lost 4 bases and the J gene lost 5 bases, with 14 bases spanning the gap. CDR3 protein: CASSPVGGQYGYTF. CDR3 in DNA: TGCGCCAGCAGCCCCGTGGGGGGTCAGTATGGCTACACCTTC.

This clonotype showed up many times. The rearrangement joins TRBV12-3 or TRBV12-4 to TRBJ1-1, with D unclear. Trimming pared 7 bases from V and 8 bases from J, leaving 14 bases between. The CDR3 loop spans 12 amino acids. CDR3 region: CASKPDGAEAFF. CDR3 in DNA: TGTGCCAGCAAGCCGGACGGCGCCGAAGCTTTCTTT.

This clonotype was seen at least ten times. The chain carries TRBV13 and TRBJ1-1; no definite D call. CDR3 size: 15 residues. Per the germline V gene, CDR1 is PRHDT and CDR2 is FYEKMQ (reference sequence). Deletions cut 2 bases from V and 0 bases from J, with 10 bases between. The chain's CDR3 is CASSLWRAMNTEAFF. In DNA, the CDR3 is TGTGCCAGCAGCTTATGGAGGGCAATGAACACTGAAGCTTTCTTT. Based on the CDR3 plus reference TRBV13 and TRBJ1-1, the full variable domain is AAGVIQSPRHLIKEKRETATLKCYPIPRHDTVYWYQQGPGQDPQFLISFYEKMQSDKGSIPDRFSAQQFSDYHSELNMSSLELGDSALYFCASSLWRAMNTEAFFGQGTRLTVV.

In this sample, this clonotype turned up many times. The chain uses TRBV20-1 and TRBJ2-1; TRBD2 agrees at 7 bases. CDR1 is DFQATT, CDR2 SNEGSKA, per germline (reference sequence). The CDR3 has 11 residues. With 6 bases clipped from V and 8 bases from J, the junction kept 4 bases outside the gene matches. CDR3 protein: CSASGTDEQFF. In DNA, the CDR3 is TGCAGTGCGAGCGGGACGGATGAGCAGTTCTTC.

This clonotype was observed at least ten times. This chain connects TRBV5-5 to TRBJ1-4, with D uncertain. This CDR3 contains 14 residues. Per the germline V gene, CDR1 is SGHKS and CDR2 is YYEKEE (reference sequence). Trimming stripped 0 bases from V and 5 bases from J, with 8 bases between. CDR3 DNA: TGTGCCAGCAGCTTGGTAACTCCCAATGAAAAACTGTTTTTT. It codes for CASSLVTPNEKLFF.